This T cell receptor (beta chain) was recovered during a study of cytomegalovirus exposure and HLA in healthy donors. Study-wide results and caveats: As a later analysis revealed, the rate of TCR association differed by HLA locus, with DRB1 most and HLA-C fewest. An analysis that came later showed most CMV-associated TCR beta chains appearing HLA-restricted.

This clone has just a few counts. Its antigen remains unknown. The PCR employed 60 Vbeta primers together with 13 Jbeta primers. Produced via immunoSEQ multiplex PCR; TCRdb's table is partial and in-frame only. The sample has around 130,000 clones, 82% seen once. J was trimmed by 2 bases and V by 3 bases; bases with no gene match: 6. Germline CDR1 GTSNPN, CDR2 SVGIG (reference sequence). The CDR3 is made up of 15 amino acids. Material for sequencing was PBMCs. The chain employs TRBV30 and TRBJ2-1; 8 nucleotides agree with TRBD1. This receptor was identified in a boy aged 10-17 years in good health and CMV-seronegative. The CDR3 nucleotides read TGTGCCTGGAGCACTGACAGGGGCCCCTACAATGAGCAGTTCTTC. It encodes CAWSTDRGPYNEQFF.